This TCR beta chain comes out of a study of blood T cell repertoires in COVID-19. Background on the study: Collection of acute and convalescent COVID-19 samples took place in the United States, Italy and Spain. Sample material is recorded as cDNA or gDNA derived from T cells, B-cell-depleted T cells, or PBMCs.

V was clipped by 5 bases and J by 5 bases, with 12 bases between them. Germline CDR1 reads SNHLY; CDR2 reads FYNNEI. The CDR3 runs to 13 residues. This clone has only a few counts. Original processing methods: Estimation of nucleated cell counts was performed using reference gene primer amplification. Repertoires were generated with immunoSEQ multiplex PCR, while TCRdb's copy carries only in-frame clones and drops some. That table gives V, J and clone size, and the DNA gave D and trimming. This sample has about 160,000 clones; over 75% occur once, and the top ten carry about an eighth. The TCR originated in a man aged 65 to 85 who had recovered from COVID-19. The chain uses TRBV2 and TRBJ2-5, with D perhaps matching TRBD2 (6 bases). Input material: peripheral blood. This chain's CDR3 is CASSLEEGETQYF. Written as DNA, the CDR3 is TGTGCCAGCAGTCTGGAGGAGGGGGAGACCCAGTACTTC.